This T cell receptor beta chain was captured by sequencing in a study of T cells in Graves' hyperthyroidism and ophthalmopathy. 16 amino acids form the CDR3, both terminal residues included. Germline assignment: CDR1 ENHRY and CDR2 SYGVKD. For the diagnoses, clinical symptoms, serum thyroxine and TRAb, thyroid ultrasound and orbital computed tomography were used. Comment on this clonotype: The conserved closing phenylalanine or tryptophan is absent in this CDR3, likely reflecting a read error. The DNA is omitted, as the CDR3 cannot be located on it reliably, and the CDR3 follows TCRdb's listing.

Using RNA transcripts as the source, TCR beta CDR3 regions were amplified. The HTBI primer set drove a first-round RT-PCR of the TCR CDR3. TCRdb re-called the multiplex PCR reads with MiXCR, one entry per CDR3 protein. Here the sample spans roughly 570,000 distinct CDR3 sequences, about half being singletons. Sequenced: peripheral blood or thyroid tissue (not recorded which). The chain uses TRBV10-3 and TRBJ2-5; TRBD1, as called in the table, went unchecked against the DNA. The receptor was isolated from a woman aged 18 to 35 with Graves' hyperthyroidism. The CDR3 sequence: CAIREGQEGYGYTFGS.